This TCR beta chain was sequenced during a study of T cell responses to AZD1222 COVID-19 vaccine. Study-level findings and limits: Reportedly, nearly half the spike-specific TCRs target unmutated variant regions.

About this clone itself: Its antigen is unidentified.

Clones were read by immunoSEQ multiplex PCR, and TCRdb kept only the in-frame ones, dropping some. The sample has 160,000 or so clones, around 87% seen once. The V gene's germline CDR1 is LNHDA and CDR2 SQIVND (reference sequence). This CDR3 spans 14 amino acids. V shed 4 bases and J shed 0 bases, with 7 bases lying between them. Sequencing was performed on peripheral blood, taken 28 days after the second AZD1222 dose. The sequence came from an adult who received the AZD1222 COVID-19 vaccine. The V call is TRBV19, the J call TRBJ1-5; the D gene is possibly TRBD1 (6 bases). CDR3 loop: CASSTGVSNQPQHF. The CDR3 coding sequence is TGTGCCAGTAGTACAGGGGTTAGCAATCAGCCCCAGCATTTT.